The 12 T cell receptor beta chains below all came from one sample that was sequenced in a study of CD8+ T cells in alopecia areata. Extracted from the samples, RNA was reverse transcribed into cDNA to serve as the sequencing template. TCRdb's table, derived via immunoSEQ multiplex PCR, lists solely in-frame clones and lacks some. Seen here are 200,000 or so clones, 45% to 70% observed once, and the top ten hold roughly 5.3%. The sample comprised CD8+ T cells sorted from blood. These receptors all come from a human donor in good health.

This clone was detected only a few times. In DNA form, the CDR3 reads TGCGCCAGCAGCCTCGGACAGGGGTCTGAAAAACTGTTTTTT. Protein sequence: CASSLGQGSEKLFF. The chain uses TRBV5-1 and TRBJ1-4; 9 bases are a match to TRBD1. This CDR3 contains 14 residues. V dropped 4 bases and J dropped 7; count of bases not matched to a gene: 5. The V gene's germline CDR1 is SGHRS and CDR2 YFSETQ. The full variable domain, rest sourced from reference TRBV5-1 and TRBJ1-4, is KAGVTQTPRYLIKTRGQQVTLSCSPISGHRSVSWYQQTPGQGLQFLFEYFSETQRNKGNFPGRFSGRQFSNSRSEMNVSTLELGDSALYLCASSLGQGSEKLFFGSGTQLSVL.

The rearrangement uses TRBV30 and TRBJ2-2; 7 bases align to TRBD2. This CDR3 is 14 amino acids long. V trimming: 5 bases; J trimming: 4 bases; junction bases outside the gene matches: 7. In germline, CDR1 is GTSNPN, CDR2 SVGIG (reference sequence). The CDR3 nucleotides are TGTGCCTGGTGGGGAGGGAGCTCCACCGGGGAGCTGTTTTTT. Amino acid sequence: CAWWGGSSTGELFF.

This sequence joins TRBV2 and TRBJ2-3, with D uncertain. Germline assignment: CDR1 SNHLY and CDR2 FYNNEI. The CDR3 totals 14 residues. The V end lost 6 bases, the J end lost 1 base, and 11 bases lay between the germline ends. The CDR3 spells CASRTNMGTDTQYF. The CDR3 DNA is TGTGCCAGCAGGACCAATATGGGCACAGATACGCAGTATTTT.

Here the CDR3 DNA reads TGTGCCACCACCGGGACCCCGAACACCGGGGAGCTGTTTTTT. Amino acid sequence: CATTGTPNTGELFF. The chain couples TRBV15 to TRBJ2-2; D might be TRBD1 or TRBD2, each matching 5 bases. Deletions cut 7 bases from V and 0 bases from J, with 9 bases between. Germline loops: CDR1 LNHNV, CDR2 YYDKDF (reference sequence). The CDR3 has 14 amino acids.

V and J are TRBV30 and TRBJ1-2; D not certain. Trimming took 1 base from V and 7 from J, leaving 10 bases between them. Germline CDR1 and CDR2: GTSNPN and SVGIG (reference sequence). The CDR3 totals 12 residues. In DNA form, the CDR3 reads TGTGCCTGGAGTGGGCCCGGCGGTGGCTACACCTTC. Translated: CAWSGPGGGYTF.

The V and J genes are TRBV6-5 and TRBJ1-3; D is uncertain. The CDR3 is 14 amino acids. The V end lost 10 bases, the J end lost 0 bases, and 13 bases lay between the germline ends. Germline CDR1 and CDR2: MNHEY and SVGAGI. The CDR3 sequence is CATRIGISGNTIYF. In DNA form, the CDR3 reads TGTGCCACCAGAATCGGGATCTCTGGAAACACCATATATTTT.

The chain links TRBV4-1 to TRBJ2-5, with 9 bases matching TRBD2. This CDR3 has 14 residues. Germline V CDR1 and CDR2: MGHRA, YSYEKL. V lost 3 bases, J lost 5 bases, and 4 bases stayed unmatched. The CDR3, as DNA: TGCGCCAGCAGCCAGAGCGGGGGGCTGGAGACCCAGTACTTC. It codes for CASSQSGGLETQYF.

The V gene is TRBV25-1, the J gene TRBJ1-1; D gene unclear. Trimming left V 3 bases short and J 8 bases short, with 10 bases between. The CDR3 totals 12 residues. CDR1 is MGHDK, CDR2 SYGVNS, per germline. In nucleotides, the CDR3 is TGTGCCAGCAGTGAGGGGTGGGGAGAAGCTTTCTTT. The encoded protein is CASSEGWGEAFF.

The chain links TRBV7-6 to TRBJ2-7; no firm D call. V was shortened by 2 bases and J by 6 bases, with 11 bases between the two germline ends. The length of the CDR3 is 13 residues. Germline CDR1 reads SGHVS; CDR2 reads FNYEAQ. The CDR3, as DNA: TGTGCCAGCAGCTTATTAGGACCGGGCGAGCAGTACTTC. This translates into CASSLLGPGEQYF.

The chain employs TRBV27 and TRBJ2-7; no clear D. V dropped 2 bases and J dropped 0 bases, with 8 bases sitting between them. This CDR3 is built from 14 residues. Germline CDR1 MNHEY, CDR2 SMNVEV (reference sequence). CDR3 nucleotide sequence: TGTGCCAGCAGTTTAAATTCCGTCTCCTACGAGCAGTACTTC. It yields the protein CASSLNSVSYEQYF.

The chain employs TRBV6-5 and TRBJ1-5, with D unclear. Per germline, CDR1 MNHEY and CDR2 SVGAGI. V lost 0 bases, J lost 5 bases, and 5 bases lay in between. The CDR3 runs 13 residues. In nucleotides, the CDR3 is TGTGCCAGCAGTTACTCGGAGGATCAGCCCCAGCATTTT. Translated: CASSYSEDQPQHF.

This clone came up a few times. The CDR3 protein is CASSVDRGNEQFF. The DNA of the CDR3 is TGTGCCAGCAGCGTAGATCGGGGGAATGAGCAGTTCTTC. The chain carries TRBV9 and TRBJ2-1; tentatively, D is TRBD2 (6 bases). CDR1 is SGDLS and CDR2 is YYNGEE in the germline V gene. CDR3 size: 13 residues. Trimming stripped 0 bases from V and 7 bases from J, with 8 bases between.